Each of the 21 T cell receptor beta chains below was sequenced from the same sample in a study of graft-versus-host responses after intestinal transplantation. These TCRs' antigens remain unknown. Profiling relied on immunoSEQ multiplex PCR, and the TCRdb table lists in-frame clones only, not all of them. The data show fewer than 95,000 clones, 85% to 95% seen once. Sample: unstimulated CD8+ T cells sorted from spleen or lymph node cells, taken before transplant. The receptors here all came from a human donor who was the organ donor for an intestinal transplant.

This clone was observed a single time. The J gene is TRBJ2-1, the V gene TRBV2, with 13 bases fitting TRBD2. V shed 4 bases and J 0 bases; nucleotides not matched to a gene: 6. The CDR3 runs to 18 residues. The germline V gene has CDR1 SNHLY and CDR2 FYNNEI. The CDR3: CASSVRLAGGTSYNEQFF. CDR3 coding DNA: TGTGCCAGCAGTGTGAGACTAGCGGGGGGCACCTCCTACAATGAGCAGTTCTTC.

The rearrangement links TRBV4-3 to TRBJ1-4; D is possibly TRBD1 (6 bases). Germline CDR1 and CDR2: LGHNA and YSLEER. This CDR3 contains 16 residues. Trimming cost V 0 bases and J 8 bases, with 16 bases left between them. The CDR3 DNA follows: TGCGCCAGCAGCCAAGACATAGTCCAGGGGCGCGAAAAACTGTTTTTT. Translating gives CASSQDIVQGREKLFF.

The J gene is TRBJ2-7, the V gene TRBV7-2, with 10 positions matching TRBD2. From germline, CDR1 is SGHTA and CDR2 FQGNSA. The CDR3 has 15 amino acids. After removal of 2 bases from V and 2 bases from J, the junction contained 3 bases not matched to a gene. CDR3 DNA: TGTGCCAGCAGCTTAAGCGGGGGGGCAGCCTACGAGCAGTACTTC. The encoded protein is CASSLSGGAAYEQYF.

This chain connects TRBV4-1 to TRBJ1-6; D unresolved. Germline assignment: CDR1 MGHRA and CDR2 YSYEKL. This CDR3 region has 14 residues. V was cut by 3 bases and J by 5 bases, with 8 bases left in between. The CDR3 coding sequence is TGCGCCAGCAGCCACGCCCAGAATAATTCACCCCTCCACTTT. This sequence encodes CASSHAQNNSPLHF.

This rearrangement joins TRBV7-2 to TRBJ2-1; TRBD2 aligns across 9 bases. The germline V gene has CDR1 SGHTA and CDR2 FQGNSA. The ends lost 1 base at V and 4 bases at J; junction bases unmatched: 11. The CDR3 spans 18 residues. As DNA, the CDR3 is TGTGCCAGCAGCTTAGATTCCCTGTCGCGGGGGGGGTACAATGAGCAGTTCTTC. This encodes CASSLDSLSRGGYNEQFF.

The CDR3 region has the DNA TGTGCCAGCAGTTTTGCGGGGGATTACGAGCAGTACTTC. As protein: CASSFAGDYEQYF. The rearrangement links TRBV27 to TRBJ2-7, with 7 bases matching TRBD2. This CDR3 spans 13 amino acids. Unmatched junction bases numbered 3, after V lost 3 bases and J lost 4 bases. From germline, CDR1 is MNHEY and CDR2 SMNVEV (reference sequence).

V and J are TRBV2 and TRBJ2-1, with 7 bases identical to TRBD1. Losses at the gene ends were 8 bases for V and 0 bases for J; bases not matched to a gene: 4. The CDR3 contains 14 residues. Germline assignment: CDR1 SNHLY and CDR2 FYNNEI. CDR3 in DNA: TGTGCCAGCTACGGGACAGACTCCTACAATGAGCAGTTCTTC. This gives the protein CASYGTDSYNEQFF.

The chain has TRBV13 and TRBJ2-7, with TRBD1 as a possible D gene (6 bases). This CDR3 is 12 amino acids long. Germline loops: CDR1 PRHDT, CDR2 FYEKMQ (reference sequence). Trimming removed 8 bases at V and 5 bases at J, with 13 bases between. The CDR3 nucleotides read TGTGCCAGCTCCGCCGGGACAAACGAGCAGTACTTC. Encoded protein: CASSAGTNEQYF.

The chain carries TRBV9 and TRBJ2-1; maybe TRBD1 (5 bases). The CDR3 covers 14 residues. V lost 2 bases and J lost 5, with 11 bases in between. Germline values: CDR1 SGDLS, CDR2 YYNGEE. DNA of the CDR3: TGTGCCAGCAGCGTGTACCAGGGCGACAATGAGCAGTTCTTC. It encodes CASSVYQGDNEQFF.

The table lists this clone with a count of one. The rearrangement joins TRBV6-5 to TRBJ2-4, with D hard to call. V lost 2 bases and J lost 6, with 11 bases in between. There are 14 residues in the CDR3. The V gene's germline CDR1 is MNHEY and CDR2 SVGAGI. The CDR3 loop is CASSYGASGNIQYF. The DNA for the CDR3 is TGTGCCAGCAGTTACGGTGCCAGTGGAAACATTCAGTACTTC.

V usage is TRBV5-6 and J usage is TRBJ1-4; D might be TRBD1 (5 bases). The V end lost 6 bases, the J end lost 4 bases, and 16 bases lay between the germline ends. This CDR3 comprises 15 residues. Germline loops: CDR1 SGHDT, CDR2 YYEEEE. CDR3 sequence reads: CASILGPADNEKLFF. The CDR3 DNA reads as TGTGCCAGCATCCTGGGGCCTGCCGATAATGAAAAACTGTTTTTT.

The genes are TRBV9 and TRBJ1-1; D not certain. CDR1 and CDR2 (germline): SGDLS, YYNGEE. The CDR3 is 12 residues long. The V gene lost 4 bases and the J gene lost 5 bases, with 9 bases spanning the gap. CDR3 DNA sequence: TGTGCCAGCAGCCCGCAGGTTACTGAAGCTTTCTTT. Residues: CASSPQVTEAFF.

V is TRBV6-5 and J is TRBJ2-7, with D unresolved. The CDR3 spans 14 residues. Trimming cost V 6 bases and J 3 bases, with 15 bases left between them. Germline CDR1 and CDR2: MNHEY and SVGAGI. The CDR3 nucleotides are TGTGCCAGCAGCCCGAACGTGGCAAGCTACGAGCAGTACTTC. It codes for CASSPNVASYEQYF.

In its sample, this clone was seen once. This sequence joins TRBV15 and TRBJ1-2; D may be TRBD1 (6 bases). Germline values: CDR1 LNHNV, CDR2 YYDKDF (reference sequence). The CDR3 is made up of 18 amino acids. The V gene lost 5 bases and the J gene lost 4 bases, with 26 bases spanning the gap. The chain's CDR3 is CATSGEGDLVDSSYGYTF. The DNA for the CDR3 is TGTGCCACCAGCGGGGAGGGGGATTTGGTAGACAGTAGCTATGGCTACACCTTC.

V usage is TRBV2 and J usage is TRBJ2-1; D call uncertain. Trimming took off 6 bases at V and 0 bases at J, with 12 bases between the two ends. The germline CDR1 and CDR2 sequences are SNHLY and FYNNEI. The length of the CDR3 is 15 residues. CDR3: CASRADLSSYNEQFF. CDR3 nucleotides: TGTGCCAGCAGGGCCGACTTAAGCTCCTACAATGAGCAGTTCTTC.

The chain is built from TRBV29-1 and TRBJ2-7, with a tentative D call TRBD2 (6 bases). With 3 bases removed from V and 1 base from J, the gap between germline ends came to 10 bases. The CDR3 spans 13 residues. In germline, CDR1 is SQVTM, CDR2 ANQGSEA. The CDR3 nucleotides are TGCAGCGTTGACGACGGGGGATCCTACGAGCAGTACTTC. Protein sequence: CSVDDGGSYEQYF.

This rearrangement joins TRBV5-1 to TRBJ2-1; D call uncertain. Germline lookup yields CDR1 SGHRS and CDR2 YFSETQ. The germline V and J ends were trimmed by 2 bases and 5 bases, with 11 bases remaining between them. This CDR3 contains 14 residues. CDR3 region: CASSFGDPNNEQFF. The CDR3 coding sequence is TGCGCCAGCAGCTTCGGAGATCCTAACAATGAGCAGTTCTTC.

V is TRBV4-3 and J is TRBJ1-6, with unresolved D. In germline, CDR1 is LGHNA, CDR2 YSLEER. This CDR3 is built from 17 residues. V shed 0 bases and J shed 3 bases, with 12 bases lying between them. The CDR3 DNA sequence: TGCGCCAGCAGCCAAGAAGGCCCCGGGAACTATAATTCACCCCTCCACTTT. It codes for CASSQEGPGNYNSPLHF.

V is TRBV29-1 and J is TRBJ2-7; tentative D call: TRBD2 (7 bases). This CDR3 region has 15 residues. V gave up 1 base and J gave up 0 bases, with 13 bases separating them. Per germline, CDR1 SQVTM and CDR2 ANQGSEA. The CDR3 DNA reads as TGCAGCGTTGAAGGTAGGGGGGACTACTCCTACGAGCAGTACTTC. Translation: CSVEGRGDYSYEQYF.

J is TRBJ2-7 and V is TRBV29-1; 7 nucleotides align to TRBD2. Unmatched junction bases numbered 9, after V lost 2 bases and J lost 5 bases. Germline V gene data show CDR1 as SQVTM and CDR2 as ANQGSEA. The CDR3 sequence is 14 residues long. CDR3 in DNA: TGCAGCGTTGAAAAGGGGCAAGCGGGGAACGAGCAGTACTTC. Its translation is CSVEKGQAGNEQYF.

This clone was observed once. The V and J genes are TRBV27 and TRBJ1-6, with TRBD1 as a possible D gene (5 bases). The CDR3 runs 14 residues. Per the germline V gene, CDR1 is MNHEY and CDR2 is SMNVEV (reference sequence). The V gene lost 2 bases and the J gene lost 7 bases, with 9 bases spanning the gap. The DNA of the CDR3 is TGTGCCAGCAGTTTAGTGCAGGGAAATTCACCCCTCCACTTT. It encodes CASSLVQGNSPLHF.